This is a list of T cell receptor beta chains from one sample in a study of T cell changes during pregnancy in multiple sclerosis. Data came from immunoSEQ multiplex PCR; TCRdb stores just in-frame clones and leaves some out. The repertoire consists of tens of thousands of clones, with approximately 90% occurring once and the leading ten covering approximately 0.43%. The material was CD4+ T cells from peripheral blood mononuclear cells, obtained in the second trimester of pregnancy. These receptors all come from a female donor with multiple sclerosis, enrolled in a pregnancy study. Each CDR3 is given with its conserved first and last residue. The D gene is left open where the match is weak. Part of the rows lack a size; the others show once, few, many or a class for expanded clones.

v_call	j_call	d_call	clone_size	cdr3_aa	cdr3_nt
TRBV7-2	TRBJ2-1	.	.	CASSLQMVDEQFF	TGTGCCAGCAGCCTGCAGATGGTCGATGAGCAGTTCTTC
TRBV10-1	TRBJ2-7	.	.	CASVRDTFYEQYF	TGCGCCAGCGTCCGGGACACCTTCTACGAGCAGTACTTC
TRBV18	TRBJ1-3	.	.	CASSQWPGTSGNTIYF	TGTGCCAGCTCTCAGTGGCCAGGCACCTCTGGAAACACCATATATTTT
TRBV19	TRBJ2-6	TRBD2	.	CASSMGLAGSSGANVLTF	TGTGCCAGTAGTATGGGACTAGCGGGCAGCTCTGGGGCCAACGTCCTGACTTTC
TRBV30	TRBJ1-3	.	.	CAWSVRSGGNTIYF	TGTGCCTGGAGTGTACGGTCGGGAGGAAACACCATATATTTT
TRBV27	TRBJ2-2	TRBD1	.	CATTRQGNTGELFF	TGTGCCACGACCCGACAGGGAAACACCGGGGAGCTGTTTTTT
TRBV10-3	TRBJ1-1	.	.	CAISEGTTGKDTEAFF	TGTGCCATCAGTGAAGGGACTACAGGGAAAGATACTGAAGCTTTCTTT
TRBV11-3	TRBJ2-3	TRBD2	.	CASSPSGGAVDTQYF	TGTGCCAGCAGCCCTAGCGGGGGGGCCGTAGATACGCAGTATTTT
TRBV7-3	TRBJ2-1	TRBD1	.	CASSRDRRSYNEQFF	TGTGCCAGCAGCCGGGACAGGAGATCCTACAATGAGCAGTTCTTC
TRBV30	TRBJ1-1	.	.	CAWSARGSEAFF	TGTGCCTGGAGCGCGCGCGGATCTGAAGCTTTCTTT
TRBV18	TRBJ1-1	.	.	CASSRSGQGSEAFF	TGTGCCAGCTCACGTTCAGGTCAGGGATCTGAAGCTTTCTTT
TRBV11-2	TRBJ1-2	.	.	CASSFERQGMSGYTF	TGTGCCAGCAGCTTCGAGAGGCAGGGGATGTCTGGCTACACCTTC
TRBV19	TRBJ1-2	TRBD1	few	CASNQQGTYGYTF	TGTGCCAGTAACCAACAGGGGACCTATGGCTACACCTTC
TRBV27	TRBJ1-5	.	.	CASSLGGRQPQHF	TGTGCCAGCAGTTTGGGGGGGAGACAGCCCCAGCATTTT
TRBV30	TRBJ2-7	.	.	CAWSASYEQYF	TGTGCCTGGAGTGCATCCTACGAGCAGTACTTC
TRBV29-1	TRBJ2-7	TRBD1	.	CSVSSGQRPYEQYF	TGCAGCGTTTCCTCGGGACAGAGGCCTTACGAGCAGTACTTC
TRBV18	TRBJ1-6	TRBD1	.	CASSPLQGYNSPLHF	TGTGCCAGCTCACCATTACAGGGGTATAATTCACCCCTCCACTTT
TRBV9	TRBJ2-3	TRBD2	.	CASSVISGSTDTQYF	TGTGCCAGCAGCGTTATTAGCGGGAGCACAGATACGCAGTATTTT
TRBV5-6	TRBJ1-1	TRBD1	.	CASSPTDRGQNTEAFF	TGTGCCAGCAGCCCGACGGACAGGGGGCAGAACACTGAAGCTTTCTTT
TRBV5-1	TRBJ2-1	TRBD2	.	CASSLGLAGSSYNEQFF	TGCGCCAGCAGCTTGGGACTAGCGGGTAGCTCCTACAATGAGCAGTTCTTC
TRBV6-6	TRBJ1-1	.	.	CASSYPQGQTEAFF	TGTGCCAGCAGTTACCCACAGGGACAAACTGAAGCTTTCTTT
TRBV30	TRBJ1-4	.	.	CAYRDSNEKLFF	TGTGCCTACCGGGACTCTAATGAAAAACTGTTTTTT
TRBV18	TRBJ1-6	.	few	CASSPGGYSPLHF	TGTGCCAGCTCACCAGGGGGGTATTCACCCCTCCACTTT
TRBV30	TRBJ1-2	.	.	CAWSRGYGYTF	TGTGCCTGGTCTAGGGGCTATGGCTACACCTTC
TRBV7-6	TRBJ1-2	.	.	CASSLERMQAGYGYTF	TGTGCCAGCAGCTTAGAGAGGATGCAGGCGGGGTATGGCTACACCTTC
TRBV25-1	TRBJ1-2	.	.	CASSGYSGFGYTF	TGTGCCAGCAGTGGCTATTCGGGTTTTGGCTACACCTTC
TRBV7-6	TRBJ2-7	TRBD2	.	CASSLLSGSATYEQYF	TGTGCCAGCAGCTTACTTAGCGGGAGCGCGACCTACGAGCAGTACTTC
TRBV6-5	TRBJ2-6	.	few	CASSLLSGANVLTF	TGTGCCAGCAGTTTGTTATCTGGGGCCAACGTCCTGACTTTC
TRBV19	TRBJ1-5	.	.	CASTEDSNQPQHF	TGTGCCTCCACCGAGGATAGCAATCAGCCCCAGCATTTT
TRBV18	TRBJ2-2	TRBD2	.	CASSPFATSGGNGELFF	TGTGCCAGCTCACCATTCGCTACTAGCGGGGGAAACGGGGAGCTGTTTTTT
TRBV19	TRBJ2-3	.	.	CASSRVRVADTQYF	TGTGCCAGTAGTAGGGTCAGGGTGGCAGATACGCAGTATTTT
TRBV6-5	TRBJ1-2	TRBD1	.	CASRPDRARGYTF	TGTGCCAGCAGACCAGACAGGGCTAGAGGCTACACCTTC
TRBV19	TRBJ2-1	TRBD2	.	CASSTLSGRAGGSYNEQFF	TGTGCCAGTAGTACCCTCAGCGGGAGGGCTGGTGGTTCCTACAATGAGCAGTTCTTC
TRBV4-2	TRBJ2-6	.	.	CASSQGEGGGNVLTF	TGTGCCAGCAGCCAAGGCGAGGGTGGGGGGAACGTCCTGACTTTC
TRBV13	TRBJ1-3	TRBD1	.	CASSVGQVSGNTIYF	TGTGCCAGCAGCGTGGGACAGGTCTCTGGAAACACCATATATTTT
TRBV10-2	TRBJ2-3	.	.	CASSVGSGPGADTQYF	TGCGCCAGCAGTGTGGGATCAGGCCCGGGGGCAGATACGCAGTATTTT
TRBV7-2	TRBJ2-7	TRBD2	once	CASSFGLAGGNYEQYF	TGTGCCAGCAGCTTTGGACTAGCGGGAGGGAACTACGAGCAGTACTTC
TRBV18	TRBJ2-2	.	.	CASSRTVNTGELFF	TGTGCCAGCTCACGAACGGTGAACACCGGGGAGCTGTTTTTT
TRBV29-1	TRBJ1-2	TRBD1	.	CSVEQGARGVGYTF	TGCAGCGTTGAACAGGGGGCCCGAGGCGTTGGCTACACCTTC
TRBV19	TRBJ1-1	TRBD1	.	CASSIFTGGHTEAFF	TGTGCCAGTAGTATTTTCACAGGGGGCCACACTGAAGCTTTCTTT
TRBV7-9	TRBJ1-4	.	once	CASSLDVGKLFF	TGTGCCAGCAGCTTAGATGTCGGGAAACTGTTTTTT
TRBV9	TRBJ1-6	.	.	CASNGGGSSYNSPLHF	TGTGCCAGCAACGGCGGGGGGAGCTCCTATAATTCACCCCTCCACTTT
TRBV27	TRBJ1-6	.	.	CASSLSGLITGMDSPLHF	TGTGCCAGCAGTTTATCGGGGTTAATCACAGGGATGGATTCACCCCTCCACTTT
TRBV7-3	TRBJ1-2	TRBD1	few	CASSSQTGSGYTF	TGTGCCAGCAGCTCCCAGACAGGGAGTGGCTACACCTTC
TRBV19	TRBJ1-2	.	once	CASSIRRSGYGYTF	TGTGCCAGTAGTATAAGGAGGTCGGGCTATGGCTACACCTTC
TRBV19	TRBJ2-5	TRBD2	.	CASKTLAGVETQYF	TGTGCCAGTAAAACCTTAGCGGGAGTCGAGACCCAGTACTTC
TRBV5-1	TRBJ2-1	TRBD2	.	CASSLEGTTYNEQFF	TGCGCCAGCAGCTTGGAGGGGACTACCTACAATGAGCAGTTCTTC
TRBV11-2	TRBJ1-2	.	.	CASSPREGIGYGYTF	TGTGCCAGCAGCCCTAGGGAGGGGATCGGCTATGGCTACACCTTC
TRBV7-9	TRBJ1-2	TRBD1	.	CASSFEGAFVYGYTF	TGTGCCAGCAGCTTTGAGGGGGCTTTTGTCTATGGCTACACCTTC
TRBV9	TRBJ2-2	TRBD2	once	CASSGTSGGAITGELFF	TGTGCCAGCAGCGGGACTAGCGGGGGGGCCATTACCGGGGAGCTGTTTTTT
TRBV5-1	TRBJ2-2	TRBD1	.	CASRGGAVAGELFF	TGCGCCAGCAGAGGGGGCGCGGTGGCCGGGGAGCTGTTTTTT
TRBV5-1	TRBJ1-1	.	.	CASSLAGNYEAFF	TGCGCCAGCAGCTTGGCCGGTAACTATGAAGCTTTCTTT
TRBV5-6	TRBJ1-2	TRBD1	.	CASSLAGGQGNYGYTF	TGTGCCAGCAGCTTGGCCGGGGGACAGGGAAACTATGGCTACACCTTC
TRBV30	TRBJ2-7	.	few	CAWSTGKRQYF	TGTGCCTGGTCAACAGGGAAGAGGCAGTACTTC
TRBV7-2	TRBJ1-1	.	.	CASSAGLNTEAFF	TGTGCCAGCAGCGCAGGGCTGAACACTGAAGCTTTCTTT
TRBV15	TRBJ1-4	.	.	CATSRDQLENEKLFF	TGTGCCACCAGCAGAGATCAACTAGAAAATGAAAAACTGTTTTTT
TRBV5-1	TRBJ1-3	.	.	CASSPMGRNSGNTIYF	TGCGCCAGCAGCCCGATGGGCCGCAACTCTGGAAACACCATATATTTT
TRBV19	TRBJ2-5	.	.	CASSMLGQINQETQYF	TGTGCCAGTAGTATGCTGGGACAAATTAACCAAGAGACCCAGTACTTC